A single sample is the source of the 12 T cell receptor beta chains below, sequenced in a study of CD8+CD57+ T cells in acquired aplastic anemia. The use of genomic DNA as template underpinned the TCR beta VDJ and CDR3 profiling. Using its own MiXCR run on the reads, TCRdb lists one record per CDR3 protein. The data contain around 190,000 distinct CDR3 sequences, around 50% of them singletons. Sequencing input: sorted CD4+, CD8+, or CD8+CD57+ T cells (not recorded which) from PBMCs. These receptors all come from a human donor in good health, serving as a control.

This clonotype was detected ten times or more. The CDR3 sequence is CASSFGRETQYF. CDR3 DNA: TGTGCCAGCAGCTTCGGAAGGGAGACCCAGTACTTC. The gene calls are TRBV7-2 and TRBJ2-5; D is unresolved. In germline, CDR1 is SGHTA, CDR2 FQGNSA. The CDR3 consists of 12 residues. The V gene lost 3 bases and the J gene lost 5 bases, with 7 bases spanning the gap.

Note on this clonotype: A much larger clonotype is one base distant, so this may be a read error. This sequence joins TRBV6-2 or TRBV6-3 and TRBJ2-5, with D possibly matching TRBD1 (5 bases). Trimming took off 2 bases at V and 5 bases at J, with 18 bases between the two ends. Per the germline V gene, CDR1 is MNHEY and CDR2 is SVGEGT. The CDR3 loop spans 16 amino acids. CDR3 DNA: TGTGCCAGCAGTTACAGGACAAATCGGTTAGAGGAGACCCAGTACTTC. This codes for CASSYRTNRLEETQYF.

This chain joins TRBV15 and TRBJ2-7; 7 bases are a match to TRBD1. Germline V gene lookup returns CDR1 LNHNV and CDR2 YYDKDF (reference sequence). This CDR3 has 13 amino acids. Unmatched junction bases numbered 11, after V lost 3 bases and J lost 12 bases. Here the CDR3 DNA reads TGTGCCACCAGCAGGGCAAGACAGGGCGAACTGTACGTC. This encodes CATSRARQGELYV.

This sequence joins TRBV5-4 and TRBJ1-1; D call uncertain. Germline V CDR1 and CDR2: SGHNT, YYREEE (reference sequence). V was clipped by 9 bases and J by 5 bases, with 8 bases between them. The CDR3 loop spans 10 amino acids. In DNA form, the CDR3 reads TGTGCCACGATGGGGACTGAAGCTTTCTTT. It is translated as CATMGTEAFF.

This clonotype was seen once. J is TRBJ2-3 and V is TRBV25-1; 7 bases fit TRBD2. Germline V CDR1 and CDR2: MGHDK, SYGVNS. This CDR3 has 14 residues. With 3 bases clipped from V and 6 bases from J, the junction kept 6 bases outside the gene matches. The CDR3 coding sequence is TGTGCCAGCAGTGACCAAATCGGGAGGGATACGCAGTATTTT. Its translation: CASSDQIGRDTQYF.

This clonotype came up once. A much more abundant neighbour one base away suggests this may be a read error. The chain couples TRBV3-2 to TRBJ1-1. TRBV3-2 is described as a pseudogene. The CDR3 contains 14 residues. CDR3 in amino acids: CASSPQFRTAGAFF. DNA of the CDR3: TGTGCCAGCAGCCCACAATTTCGGACAGCGGGAGCTTTCTTT.

Note on this clonotype: One base away lies a much larger clone, so this may be a sequencing read error. CDR3 amino acids: CSVEDAGLAQYF. CDR3 in DNA: TGCAGCGTTGAAGATGCAGGTCTCGCGCAGTACTTC. The chain combines TRBV29-1 with TRBJ2-7; D gene unclear. Germline-derived CDR1 and CDR2 are SQVTM and ANQGSEA. CDR3 length equals 12 residues. V was shortened by 0 bases and J by 9 bases, with 12 bases between the two germline ends.

As to this clonotype: The CDR3 carries no conserved terminal phenylalanine or tryptophan, so it likely arises from a read error. The chain joins TRBV7-4 to TRBJ2-5; a possible D gene is TRBD1 (5 bases). The CDR3 is 14 residues long. Germline V gene data show CDR1 as SGHVT and CDR2 as SQSDAQ. The CDR3 bases are TGTGCCGGCAGCTTTTTACAGGCCGAAGAGACCCAGTACCTC. Its protein product is CAGSFLQAEETQYL.

The chain links TRBV25-1 to TRBJ1-6, with 8 bases aligning to TRBD1. V was clipped by 4 bases and J by 11 bases; unmatched bases: 7. This CDR3 has 14 residues. Germline CDR1 and CDR2: MGHDK and SYGVNS. The CDR3 nucleotides are TGTGCCAGCAGTGTCGGACAGGGCGGGACACCCCTCCACTTT. Protein: CASSVGQGGTPLHF.

The genes are TRBV7-8 and TRBJ2-5, with 7 bases aligning to TRBD1. The CDR3 runs to 14 residues. Germline CDR1 is SGHVS and CDR2 is FQNEAQ. J gave up 7 bases and V 5 bases, and 10 bases lay outside the gene matches. CDR3 amino acids: CASSPHLRQGTQYF. The CDR3 DNA reads TGTGCCAGCAGCCCCCACCTCCGACAGGGGACCCAGTACTTC.

Worth noting for this clonotype: The missing conserved phenylalanine or tryptophan at the end of this CDR3 makes a read error likely. The limits of the CDR3 on the DNA are not certain, so only TCRdb's listed CDR3 is given. CDR3 region: CASGNPGQ. The chain combines TRBV11-2 with TRBJ2-6; TRBD1 is taken as the D call from the table, unchecked against the DNA. Per the germline V gene, CDR1 is SGHAT and CDR2 is FQNNGV. Both ends counted, the CDR3 spans 8 residues.

This clonotype has ten or more counts. V gene TRBV7-2 combines with J gene TRBJ2-3; D is undetermined. Germline CDR1 and CDR2: SGHTA and FQGNSA. Trimming cost V 1 base and J 8 bases, with 13 bases left between them. The CDR3 spans 14 residues. For the CDR3, the DNA is TGTGCCAGCAGCTTAGTCCCCCCGGATACTACGCAGTATTTT. Translated: CASSLVPPDTTQYF.